This paragraph covers one TCR beta chain sequence. Its antigen remains unknown. The source of the sample is a study of CXCR3-negative and CXCR3-positive naive CD8 T cells. Germline V gene data show CDR1 as MNHEY and CDR2 as SVGAGI. The CDR3 is 18 amino acids. UMI labels and 5' RACE were used to prepare the TRB cDNA libraries. From the 5' RACE reads, TCRdb lists one entry per CDR3 protein and no DNA. The sample spans about 120,000 distinct CDR3 sequences; the ten largest clones claim about 0.34%. Findings and limits, study-wide: CXCR3-positive naive cells had TRB CDR3s that were more hydrophobic than CXCR3-negative naive cells had. The study found CXCR3 expression partially decreased after cryopreservation and ran most assays on fresh PBMCs.

The sequence came from a human donor in good health. Some clones in this sample may be carry-over from other donors' samples. The rearrangement joins TRBV6-5 to TRBJ2-2; TCRdb designates TRBD1, a call that cannot be tested without DNA. Sequenced material: naive CXCR3+ CD8+ T cells from blood. The subset denotes: CD45RO-CCR7+CD27+CD95- naive CD8+ T cells expressing CXCR3 (TNR3+). CDR3 amino acids: CASSYLGTATSNTGELFF.